Listed below are T cell receptor beta chains from one sample, sequenced in a study of vaccination effects on CD4 cells after COVID-19. No cognate antigen is known for these TCRs. Assay used: immunoSEQ multiplex PCR; TCRdb lists only in-frame clones, some missing. The table records tens of thousands of clones, more than 70% of them present only once. This specimen was CD4+ T cells from PBMCs cultured with a peptide pool, taken before COVID-19 vaccination. The receptors shown here come from a human donor who had a prior SARS-CoV-2 infection. The CDR3 runs from the conserved cysteine through the conserved F or W. Fields, in order: CDR3 protein, V gene.

CASSLNPPSSKGVGELFF,TRBV7-6
CASGSLLGVRAGELFF,TRBV12-5
CASSPGTSSNQPQHF,TRBV18
CASSGTFGQPQHF,TRBV12-3/TRBV12-4
CASSLGAQGGLGDTQYF,TRBV5-1
CASSLMTGGVTEAFF,TRBV5-8
CATSRDIYEKLFF,TRBV15
CASSLGLAGSTDTQYF,TRBV5-4
CASSKVGGLFYQPQHF,TRBV21-1
CASSPSRGGDTQYF,TRBV7-3
CASSNLETGTGFLGHCGYTF,TRBV21-1
CASSELGGEQPQHF,TRBV6-1
CASSFQGENYNEQFF,TRBV7-9
CASSVTGVNTEAFF,TRBV5-1
CASSWTQTGTNEKLFF,TRBV5-6
CASSEGSGNTIYF,TRBV2
CATSDSVWANVLTF,TRBV15
CASSWDSPGNTIYF,TRBV5-1
CSVLGLAGVYTQYF,TRBV29-1
CASTDSGNSYNEQFF,TRBV9
CSVAGTSLSDTQYF,TRBV29-1
CAWSVLPNSPLHF,TRBV30
CATSRDRQGSAKNIQYF,TRBV15
CASSRTGSPNYGYTF,TRBV2
CASSPQGFYGYTF,TRBV19
CASSSRRGEETQYF,TRBV5-4
CALSRALLFDTQYF,TRBV30
CASSQERPRTVYNYGYTF,TRBV4-2
CASSPGSWVIYGYTF,TRBV11-2
CASFSEGWGEQFF,TRBV19
CASSEFKAGGQNEQFF,TRBV10-2
CASSLVSGGLDGYTF,TRBV28
CASSQVGVGFPNEQYF,TRBV3-1/TRBV3-2
CASSPSDLGSNEKLFF,TRBV18
CASSRGVAGETQYF,TRBV7-9
CASSLDFTRVETQYF,TRBV11-2
CASSVSWAQETQYF,TRBV25-1
CASSLETSPLHF,TRBV12-3/TRBV12-4
CASSFSGGIADTQYF,TRBV11-2
CASSSVGGSEQYF,TRBV5-5
CASSQDPPGGRANEKLFF,TRBV3-1/TRBV3-2
CATEGTGAQKAYTF,TRBV24-1
CASSMGQVNTGELFF,TRBV19
CASSQDVTGAKNNSPLHF,TRBV4-1
CASSRTGTPTGELFF,TRBV5-5
CASSLGTDTEAFF,TRBV7-7
CASSPDRGGFVEQYF,TRBV5-1
CASREAGGGNTGELFF,TRBV5-6
CASRGQAFQPQHF,TRBV7-2